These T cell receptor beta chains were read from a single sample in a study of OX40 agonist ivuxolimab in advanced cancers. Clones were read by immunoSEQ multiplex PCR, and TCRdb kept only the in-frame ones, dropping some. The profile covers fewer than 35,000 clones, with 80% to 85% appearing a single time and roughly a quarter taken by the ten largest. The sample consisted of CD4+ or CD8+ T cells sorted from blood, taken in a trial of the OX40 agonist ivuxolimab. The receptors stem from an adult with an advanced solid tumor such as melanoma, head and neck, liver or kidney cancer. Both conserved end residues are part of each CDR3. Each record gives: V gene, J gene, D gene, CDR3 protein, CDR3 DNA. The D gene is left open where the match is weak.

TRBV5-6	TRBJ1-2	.	CASSGGDYGYTF	TGTGCCAGCAGCGGGGGTGACTATGGCTACACCTTC
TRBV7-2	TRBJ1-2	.	CASSLGTANYGYTF	TGTGCCAGCAGCTTAGGGACAGCCAACTATGGCTACACCTTC
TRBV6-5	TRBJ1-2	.	CASSVSRVYGYTF	TGTGCCAGCAGTGTGTCCAGGGTCTATGGCTACACCTTC
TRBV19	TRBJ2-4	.	CASSGADLAIQYF	TGTGCCTCTTCAGGGGCGGATCTAGCCATTCAGTACTTC
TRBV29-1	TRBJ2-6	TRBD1	CSVLGQGITGANVLTF	TGCAGCGTATTGGGACAGGGTATAACTGGGGCCAACGTCCTGACTTTC
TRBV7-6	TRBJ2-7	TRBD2	CASSFSKTSGGPYEQYF	TGTGCCAGCAGCTTTTCCAAGACTAGCGGGGGGCCCTACGAGCAGTACTTC
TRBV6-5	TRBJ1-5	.	CASSHEGGNQPQHF	TGTGCCAGCAGTCACGAAGGTGGTAATCAGCCCCAGCATTTT
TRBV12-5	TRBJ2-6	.	CASGLVGWANVLTF	TGTGCTAGTGGTTTGGTTGGGTGGGCCAACGTCCTGACTTTC
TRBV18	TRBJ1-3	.	CASSPPMAQGTLISGNTIYF	TGTGCCAGCTCACCACCTATGGCACAGGGCACACTCATCTCTGGAAACACCATATATTTT
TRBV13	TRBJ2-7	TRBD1	CASSPQGQLIEQYF	TGTGCCAGCAGCCCACAGGGACAGCTTATCGAGCAGTACTTC
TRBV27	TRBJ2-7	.	CASSHMDEQYF	TGTGCCAGCAGTCACATGGACGAGCAGTACTTC